This TCR beta chain was sequenced in a study of T cells in localized non-small cell lung cancer. General study findings and limits: Higher T cell density in the blood was associated with longer overall survival, whereas higher adjacent-lung clonality associated with shorter survival.

The CDR3 contains 16 residues. Germline CDR1 is SGHKS and CDR2 is YYEKEE (reference sequence). V lost 1 base and J lost 4; bases outside the gene matches: 7. Worth noting for this clone: Its target is not known.

The protocol was immunoSEQ multiplex PCR, while the TCRdb copy is restricted to in-frame clones and leaves out a portion. The table shows around 28,000 clones, with 85% to 90% occurring only once. The source was peripheral blood, collected before any cancer treatment. The receptor comes from a female donor older than 55 with stage I lung adenocarcinoma. The V gene is TRBV5-5, the J gene TRBJ2-2, with 7 bases identical to TRBD2. The CDR3 bases are TGTGCCAGCAGCTTGAGTGGCGGGAGCGGCACCGGGGAGCTGTTTTTT. Its protein is CASSLSGGSGTGELFF.